What follows are 7 T cell receptor beta chains derived from one specimen sequenced in a study of cytomegalovirus exposure and HLA in healthy donors. The PCR used 60 Vbeta and 13 Jbeta primers. Generated by immunoSEQ multiplex PCR, the TCRdb table keeps only in-frame clones and is missing some. The table shows roughly 200,000 clones, with 70% to 85% occurring only once. Sequenced sample: PBMCs. The origin of the receptors is a woman aged 55-69 years in good health and CMV-seropositive.

The chain links TRBV7-2 to TRBJ1-5; a possible D gene is TRBD1 (5 bases). In germline, CDR1 is SGHTA, CDR2 FQGNSA. V was shortened by 6 bases and J by 4 bases, with 10 bases between the two germline ends. This CDR3 is 13 amino acids long. CDR3 coding DNA: TGTGCCAGCAGTGGGGCAGGGAATCAGCCCCAGCATTTT. It encodes CASSGAGNQPQHF.

The chain recombines TRBV6-6 with TRBJ1-1; D unclear. Looked up from germline, CDR1 is MNHNY and CDR2 is SVGAGI (reference sequence). With 2 bases removed from V and 4 bases from J, the gap between germline ends came to 8 bases. The CDR3 loop spans 13 amino acids. CDR3 region: CASSYRGATEAFF. DNA of the CDR3: TGTGCCAGCAGTTACCGGGGAGCCACTGAAGCTTTCTTT.

V gene TRBV11-3 combines with J gene TRBJ2-1; D might be TRBD2 (6 bases). Germline CDR1 SGHNT, CDR2 YENEEA. Trimming stripped 1 base from V and 0 bases from J, with 10 bases between. The CDR3 is made up of 16 amino acids. DNA of the CDR3: TGTGCCAGCAGCTTAGGGGGACTTCTCTCCTACAATGAGCAGTTCTTC. Its translation: CASSLGGLLSYNEQFF.

This clone was recorded a few times. This chain connects TRBV5-4 to TRBJ2-3; 14 bases map to TRBD2. Germline trimming cut 4 bases from V and 2 bases from J; bases unmatched to any gene: 9. The CDR3 extends over 18 amino acids. Germline assignment: CDR1 SGHNT and CDR2 YYREEE (reference sequence). CDR3 amino acids: CASSPRRTSGGSTDTQYF. The CDR3 DNA reads as TGTGCCAGCAGCCCTAGGCGGACTAGCGGGGGGTCCACAGATACGCAGTATTTT.

To note about this clone: At one of its ends the junction is not consistent with the germline gene, which may arise from a read error. The chain employs TRBV6-1 and TRBJ2-6; TRBD1 is a possible D gene (5 bases). Germline CDR1 MNHNS, CDR2 SASEGT. The CDR3 is 14 amino acids. The chain's CDR3 is CASSEAAGANGLTF. The CDR3 nucleotides read TGTGCCAGCAGTGAAGCGGCTGGGGCCAACGGCCTGACTTTC.

The chain has TRBV6-5 and TRBJ1-2; D uncertain. The CDR3 consists of 14 residues. V dropped 5 bases and J dropped 1 base, with 11 bases sitting between them. Germline CDR1 reads MNHEY; CDR2 reads SVGAGI. CDR3 coding DNA: TGTGCCAGCAGTGCTCGGAACAGTAACTATGGCTACACCTTC. Translation: CASSARNSNYGYTF.

The rearrangement joins TRBV5-1 to TRBJ2-3; TRBD2 matches at 7 bases. The CDR3 is 15 residues long. V dropped 4 bases and J dropped 0; count of bases not matched to a gene: 5. The germline gives CDR1 SGHRS, CDR2 YFSETQ. CDR3 DNA sequence: TGCGCCAGCAGCACCTGGGGGGGGAGCACAGATACGCAGTATTTT. Protein: CASSTWGGSTDTQYF. Complete variable domain (other parts from reference TRBV5-1 and TRBJ2-3): KAGVTQTPRYLIKTRGQQVTLSCSPISGHRSVSWYQQTPGQGLQFLFEYFSETQRNKGNFPGRFSGRQFSNSRSEMNVSTLELGDSALYLCASSTWGGSTDTQYFGPGTRLTVL.